The clone carrying this T cell receptor (beta chain) came up a few times. These data come from a study of identical twins. One entry per CDR3 protein, called by TCRdb with MiXCR from the 5' RACE reads. The data hold around 550,000 distinct CDR3 sequences, with around 15% observed a single time. This sample also appeared in a second study, on yellow fever vaccine responses in identical twins.

The TCR sequence derives from a woman under 30 in good health. Sequencing input: CD4+ T cells sorted from blood.

The CDR3 loop reads CASSLIRGQAGGYEQYF. In DNA, the CDR3 is TGTGCCAGCAGCTTAATCAGGGGGCAAGCGGGGGGCTACGAGCAGTACTTC. The chain combines TRBV7-9 with TRBJ2-7; TRBD2 might be the D (9 bases). This CDR3 comprises 17 residues. From germline, CDR1 is SEHNR and CDR2 FQNEAQ (reference sequence). V lost 2 bases and J lost 3, with 20 bases in between.